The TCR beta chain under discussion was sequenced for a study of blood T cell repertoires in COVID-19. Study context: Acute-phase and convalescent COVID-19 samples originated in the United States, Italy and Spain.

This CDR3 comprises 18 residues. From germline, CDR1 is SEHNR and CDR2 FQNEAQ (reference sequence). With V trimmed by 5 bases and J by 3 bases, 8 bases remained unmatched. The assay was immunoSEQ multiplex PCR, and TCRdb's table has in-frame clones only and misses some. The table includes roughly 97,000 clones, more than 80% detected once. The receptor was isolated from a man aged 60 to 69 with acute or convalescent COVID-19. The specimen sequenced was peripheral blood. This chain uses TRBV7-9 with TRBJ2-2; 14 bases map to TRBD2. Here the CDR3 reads CASSNPPGLAGDTGELFF. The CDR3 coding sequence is TGTGCCAGCAGCAATCCGCCGGGACTAGCGGGAGACACCGGGGAGCTGTTTTTT.